The 16 T cell receptor beta chains below all came from one sample that was sequenced in a study of blood T cell repertoires in COVID-19. Measured with immunoSEQ multiplex PCR; TCRdb has only the in-frame clones, and not every one. This sample yields under 200,000 clones, of which about 80% are seen a single time; over 2% belongs to the top ten. Sequencing was carried out using peripheral blood. The receptors shown here come from a human donor with acute or convalescent COVID-19. The donor label of this sample is uncertain.

The rearrangement links TRBV19 to TRBJ2-2; D is possibly TRBD2 (5 bases). Between the trimmed V and J ends, which lost 6 bases and 3 bases, there was a span of 20 bases. Germline assignment: CDR1 LNHDA and CDR2 SQIVND (reference sequence). The CDR3 consists of 17 residues. The CDR3 sequence: CASSPLLGDGDTGELFF. CDR3 DNA sequence: TGTGCCAGTAGCCCGCTACTCGGGGATGGGGACACCGGGGAGCTGTTTTTT. The complete variable domain, with remaining parts taken from reference TRBV19 and TRBJ2-2, reads DGGITQSPKYLFRKEGQNVTLSCEQNLNHDAMYWYRQDPGQGLRLIYYSQIVNDFQKGDIAEGYSVSREKKESFPLTVTSAQKNPTAFYLCASSPLLGDGDTGELFFGEGSRLTVL.

J is TRBJ2-2 and V is TRBV4-1, with D uncertain. The germline V gene encodes CDR1 MGHRA and CDR2 YSYEKL. V gave up 0 bases and J gave up 5 bases, with 7 bases separating them. The CDR3 spans 14 residues. Here the CDR3 reads CASSQERLTGELFF. CDR3 DNA: TGCGCCAGCAGCCAAGAGCGTTTGACCGGGGAGCTGTTTTTT.

This clone was found a few times. The V and J genes are TRBV6-6 and TRBJ1-1, with D uncertain. Trimming pared 2 bases from V and 4 bases from J, leaving 17 bases between. Germline V lookup: CDR1 MNHNY, CDR2 SVGAGI (reference sequence). This CDR3 region has 16 residues. CDR3 DNA sequence: TGTGCCAGCAGTTACGTCCGGGTTAATCAACCCACTGAAGCTTTCTTT. As protein: CASSYVRVNQPTEAFF.

This sequence joins TRBV5-1 and TRBJ1-1; 8 bases map to TRBD1. The length of the CDR3 is 16 residues. Looked up from germline, CDR1 is SGHRS and CDR2 is YFSETQ. V shed 3 bases, J shed 5 bases, and the junction held 12 bases outside the gene matches. The CDR3 is CASSWYRRGRETEAFF. The CDR3 DNA follows: TGCGCCAGCAGCTGGTACCGCAGGGGGCGGGAAACTGAAGCTTTCTTT. Full variable domain (missing parts from reference TRBV5-1 and TRBJ1-1): KAGVTQTPRYLIKTRGQQVTLSCSPISGHRSVSWYQQTPGQGLQFLFEYFSETQRNKGNFPGRFSGRQFSNSRSEMNVSTLELGDSALYLCASSWYRRGRETEAFFGQGTRLTVV.

This clone was seen a few times. The same CDR3 can be traced to other DNA sequences in this sample. The chain links TRBV5-1 to TRBJ1-1; tentatively, D is TRBD1 (5 bases). The CDR3 length is 14 residues. Germline assignment: CDR1 SGHRS and CDR2 YFSETQ. V lost 0 bases and J lost 5, with 11 bases in between. CDR3 nucleotide sequence: TGCGCCAGCAGCTTGGAGGTCGGGGGGACTGAAGCTTTCTTT. Its translation is CASSLEVGGTEAFF.

V is TRBV19 and J is TRBJ1-2; the D is unclear. V lost 2 bases, J lost 6 bases, and 13 bases lay in between. Germline V gene data show CDR1 as LNHDA and CDR2 as SQIVND (reference sequence). The CDR3 length is 14 residues. The chain's CDR3 is CASSIISGVHGYTF. CDR3 DNA: TGTGCCAGTAGTATAATTTCCGGGGTTCATGGCTACACCTTC.

The chain is built from TRBV27 and TRBJ1-1, with 8 bases fitting TRBD1. In germline, CDR1 is MNHEY, CDR2 SMNVEV (reference sequence). The CDR3 sequence is 14 residues long. With 6 bases clipped from V and 5 bases from J, the junction kept 8 bases outside the gene matches. CDR3 in amino acids: CASRMQGARTEAFF. DNA of the CDR3: TGTGCCAGCAGGATGCAGGGGGCTAGGACTGAAGCTTTCTTT.

Turning to this clone: Other DNA sequences in this sample translate to the same CDR3. This rearrangement joins TRBV30 to TRBJ1-1; TRBD1 might be the D (5 bases). This CDR3 is built from 13 residues. The germline V gene has CDR1 GTSNPN and CDR2 SVGIG (reference sequence). Trimming took 3 bases from V and 5 from J, leaving 13 bases between them. This chain's CDR3 is CAWRRGGNTEAFF. In nucleotides, the CDR3 is TGTGCCTGGAGACGGGGGGGAAATACTGAAGCTTTCTTT. Together with reference TRBV30 and TRBJ1-1, the CDR3 gives the full variable domain: SQTIHQWPATLVQPVGSPLSLECTVEGTSNPNLYWYRQAAGRGLQLLFYSVGIGQISSEVPQNLSASRPQDRQFILSSKKLLLSDSGFYLCAWRRGGNTEAFFGQGTRLTVV.

This chain links TRBV19 with TRBJ2-1; D is possibly TRBD2 (5 bases). CDR3 size: 13 residues. Germline V gene sequence: CDR1 LNHDA, CDR2 SQIVND (reference sequence). V was shortened by 10 bases and J by 7 bases, with 17 bases between the two germline ends. For the CDR3, the DNA is TGTGCCACTAGCTCCGGGTCTTTTAATGAGCAGTTCTTC. Translation: CATSSGSFNEQFF.

The V call is TRBV5-6, the J call TRBJ1-6, with D tentatively TRBD1 (5 bases). Trimming removed 0 bases from V and 7 bases from J, with 8 bases in between. There are 14 residues in the CDR3. The germline V gene has CDR1 SGHDT and CDR2 YYEEEE. The CDR3 DNA reads TGTGCCAGCAGCTTGGGACAGTTAAATTCACCCCTCCACTTT. Its protein is CASSLGQLNSPLHF.

This chain uses TRBV20-1 with TRBJ1-2, with D maybe TRBD1 (6 bases). This CDR3 has 11 residues. CDR1 is DFQATT and CDR2 is SNEGSKA in the germline V gene (reference sequence). Trimming cost V 1 base and J 8 bases, with 8 bases left between them. The chain's CDR3 is CSARAGGGYTF. The CDR3 region has the DNA TGCAGTGCTAGAGCGGGGGGCGGCTACACCTTC.

There are a few counts of this clone. The V gene is TRBV11-1, the J gene TRBJ2-3; 8 nucleotides match TRBD2. The CDR3 is 16 residues long. Germline loops: CDR1 SGHAT, CDR2 FQDESV (reference sequence). Germline trimming cut 2 bases from V and 1 base from J; bases unmatched to any gene: 5. The CDR3 reads CASSLWGSGGTDTQYF. As DNA, the CDR3 is TGTGCCAGCAGCTTATGGGGTAGCGGGGGCACAGATACGCAGTATTTT.

The chain employs TRBV6-5 and TRBJ2-5; D possibly corresponds to TRBD2 (5 bases). Germline V gene lookup returns CDR1 MNHEY and CDR2 SVGAGI. V was cut by 7 bases and J by 5 bases, with 14 bases left in between. The CDR3 contains 13 residues. The CDR3 here is CASTPGIGETQYF. CDR3 nucleotide sequence: TGTGCCAGCACTCCCGGGATCGGGGAGACCCAGTACTTC.

This clone was counted once. The V gene is TRBV2, the J gene TRBJ2-7; TRBD2 matches at 12 bases. Germline V lookup: CDR1 SNHLY, CDR2 FYNNEI. The CDR3 covers 17 residues. V was clipped by 2 bases and J by 4 bases; unmatched bases: 9. CDR3 protein: CASSESASGGAGYEQYF. CDR3 sequence (DNA): TGTGCCAGCAGTGAATCGGCTAGCGGGGGGGCGGGATACGAGCAGTACTTC.

The chain carries TRBV6-5 and TRBJ2-1, with 7 bases that match TRBD1. The CDR3 consists of 14 residues. V was clipped by 5 bases and J by 3 bases; unmatched bases: 4. Germline loops: CDR1 MNHEY, CDR2 SVGAGI. The CDR3 is CASSRDRDYNEQFF. For the CDR3, the DNA is TGTGCCAGCAGTCGGGACAGAGACTACAATGAGCAGTTCTTC.

The chain links TRBV10-3 to TRBJ2-2, with 9 bases lining up with TRBD1. The germline gives CDR1 ENHRY, CDR2 SYGVKD. After removal of 5 bases from V and 2 bases from J, the junction contained 3 bases not matched to a gene. The CDR3 has 15 residues. The CDR3 reads CAISSDRGNTGELFF. CDR3 DNA sequence: TGTGCCATCAGTTCGGACAGGGGAAACACCGGGGAGCTGTTTTTT.